The clone carrying this T cell receptor (beta chain) turned up a few times. Its antigen is not known. These data come from a study of response to subunit inactivated influenza vaccine. Broader study findings: Seasonal influenza vaccination, on each occasion, was suggested by the authors to recruit few new T cells.

One entry per CDR3 protein, called by TCRdb with MiXCR from the RT-PCR reads. Here the sample spans about 830,000 distinct CDR3 sequences, roughly 18% being singletons. CDR1 and CDR2 (germline): MNHEY, SVGEGT. J lost 1 base, V lost 1 base, and 17 bases had no gene match. The CDR3 consists of 20 residues. The receptor was isolated from a man in his fifties or sixties who received an inactivated influenza vaccine. Sequences were derived from PBMCs from blood, sampled 5 to 6 days after vaccination. The genes are TRBV6-2 or TRBV6-3 and TRBJ1-2; 8 bases match TRBD1. CDR3: CASSYFRGGWTGILNYGYTF. The DNA of the CDR3 is TGTGCCAGCAGTTACTTTAGGGGAGGTTGGACAGGGATCCTTAACTATGGCTACACCTTC.